This T cell receptor (beta chain) was obtained from a study of blood T cell repertoires in COVID-19. About the study: Specimens from acute and convalescent COVID-19 originated in the United States, Italy and Spain. T cells, B-cell-depleted T cells, or PBMCs supplied cDNA or gDNA.

Trimming removed 4 bases from V and 0 bases from J, with 19 bases in between. CDR3 size: 18 residues. CDR1 and CDR2 (germline): LGHDT, YNNKEL (reference sequence). Per the original methods: Using reference gene primer amplification, nucleated cell counts were estimated. Produced via immunoSEQ multiplex PCR; TCRdb's table is partial and in-frame only. The V and J calls and the clone size are those of that table, but D and trimming were determined from the DNA. The sample carries hundreds of thousands of clones, approximately 89% recorded once. The Seattle patients, enrolled during active infection, were followed longitudinally.

The chain uses TRBV3-1 (or the pseudogene TRBV3-2) and TRBJ1-3, with D possibly being TRBD1 (6 bases). The sequencing input was peripheral blood. This TCR came from a young woman with COVID-19, enrolled during active disease. The CDR3 sequence: CASSPSHTGPGSGNTIYF. The CDR3 DNA is TGTGCCAGCAGCCCCTCCCACACAGGGCCTGGCTCTGGAAACACCATATATTTT.